One and the same sample provided the 19 T cell receptor beta chains below, sequenced in a study of T cell changes during pregnancy in multiple sclerosis. Profiled with immunoSEQ multiplex PCR; TCRdb holds only in-frame clones, not every one. This sample has about 36,000 clones, with around 92% found just once. Sequencing used PBMCs (not recorded whether the cells were cultured). These receptors were taken from a female donor with multiple sclerosis, enrolled in a pregnancy study.

The chain employs TRBV6-6 and TRBJ1-1; D gene unclear. Trimming took 7 bases from V and 1 from J, leaving 10 bases between them. From germline, CDR1 is MNHNY and CDR2 SVGAGI (reference sequence). The CDR3 contains 13 residues. The CDR3: CASTSDPNTEAFF. As DNA, the CDR3 is TGTGCCAGCACCTCGGATCCGAACACTGAAGCTTTCTTT.

The rearrangement links TRBV5-5 to TRBJ1-2; a weak D match, TRBD1 (6 bases). Germline loops: CDR1 SGHKS, CDR2 YYEKEE (reference sequence). The CDR3 sequence is 14 residues long. V shed 4 bases and J shed 11 bases, with 21 bases lying between them. This CDR3 reads CASSEGHSSRGYTF. In nucleotides, the CDR3 is TGTGCCAGCAGCGAGGGACATTCCTCGAGAGGATACACCTTC. Filled out from reference TRBV5-5 and TRBJ1-2, the complete variable domain reads DAGVTQSPTHLIKTRGQQVTLRCSPISGHKSVSWYQQVLGQGPQFIFQYYEKEERGRGNFPDRFSARQFPNYSSELNVNALLLGDSALYLCASSEGHSSRGYTFGSGTRLTVV.

V usage is TRBV5-4 and J usage is TRBJ2-7, with TRBD2 as a possible D gene (5 bases). Germline assignment: CDR1 SGHNT and CDR2 YYREEE (reference sequence). The CDR3 has 16 residues. V lost 3 bases to trimming and J lost 0 bases, with 16 bases between them. CDR3 nucleotide sequence: TGTGCCAGCAGCTCGGGGAAGGGTAGGGTCTCCTACGAGCAGTACTTC. Amino acid sequence: CASSSGKGRVSYEQYF.

The rearrangement joins TRBV9 to TRBJ1-2; D is unresolved. The V end lost 4 bases, the J end lost 4 bases, and 11 bases lay between the germline ends. The CDR3 length is 13 residues. The germline CDR1 and CDR2 sequences are SGDLS and YYNGEE. CDR3 protein: CASSSGILYGYTF. DNA of the CDR3: TGTGCCAGCAGCTCCGGGATCCTCTATGGCTACACCTTC.

V and J are TRBV18 and TRBJ2-5; 12 bases match TRBD2. V lost 0 bases, J lost 6 bases, and 8 bases stayed unmatched. Germline loops: CDR1 KGHSH, CDR2 LQKENI. The CDR3 runs to 17 residues. The CDR3 region is CASSPPPLAGGLQTQYF. The CDR3 DNA sequence: TGTGCCAGCTCACCACCCCCTCTAGCGGGAGGGCTCCAGACCCAGTACTTC.

Only one count was recorded for this clone. J is TRBJ2-5 and V is TRBV5-1; no clear D gene. In germline, CDR1 is SGHRS, CDR2 YFSETQ. The CDR3 covers 14 residues. V was clipped by 3 bases and J by 5 bases, with 14 bases between them. The CDR3 sequence is CASSYSNVRETQYF. CDR3 nucleotides: TGCGCCAGCAGCTATAGTAACGTCAGGGAGACCCAGTACTTC.

This chain joins TRBV7-9 and TRBJ1-2; D is undetermined. V gave up 2 bases and J gave up 4 bases, with 14 bases separating them. Germline-derived CDR1 and CDR2 are SEHNR and FQNEAQ (reference sequence). The CDR3 sequence is 15 residues long. The CDR3 reads CASSLLPGRIYGYTF. The CDR3 coding sequence is TGTGCCAGCAGCTTACTCCCCGGACGGATCTATGGCTACACCTTC.

This rearrangement joins TRBV4-3 to TRBJ2-3; 9 positions match TRBD1. Germline assignment: CDR1 LGHNA and CDR2 YSLEER. This CDR3 comprises 16 residues. Losses at the gene ends were 0 bases for V and 4 bases for J; bases not matched to a gene: 5. CDR3 loop: CASSQELGQGPDTQYF. The CDR3 nucleotides are TGCGCCAGCAGCCAAGAATTGGGACAGGGACCAGATACGCAGTATTTT.

CDR3 DNA: TGTGCCTGGAGTCTGGGACTAGCGGGTCCAGATACGCAGTATTTT. Translation: CAWSLGLAGPDTQYF. The rearrangement uses TRBV30 and TRBJ2-3; 12 bases line up with TRBD2. V lost 2 bases, J lost 4 bases, and 4 bases stayed unmatched. The CDR3 is 15 amino acids. The germline V gene encodes CDR1 GTSNPN and CDR2 SVGIG (reference sequence).

The chain links TRBV19 to TRBJ1-2; TRBD1 aligns across 7 bases. Per the germline V gene, CDR1 is LNHDA and CDR2 is SQIVND (reference sequence). The V segment lost 8 bases and the J segment 3 bases; nucleotides outside the gene matches: 9. The CDR3 runs 14 residues. CDR3 nucleotides: TGTGCCAGTGACCAGACAGGGAAGGACTATGGCTACACCTTC. Its translation is CASDQTGKDYGYTF.

This sequence joins TRBV11-3 and TRBJ2-3; 9 nucleotides match TRBD2. The germline CDR1 and CDR2 sequences are SGHNT and YENEEA. J gave up 2 bases and V 5 bases, and 5 bases lay outside the gene matches. The CDR3 spans 15 residues. CDR3 in amino acids: CASSQTSGFTDTQYF. For the CDR3, the DNA is TGTGCCAGCAGCCAGACTAGCGGCTTCACAGATACGCAGTATTTT.

This clone was picked up one time. The rearrangement links TRBV10-3 to TRBJ1-4; D call uncertain. CDR1 is ENHRY and CDR2 is SYGVKD in the germline V gene. There are 18 residues in the CDR3. V lost 8 bases, J lost 3 bases, and 25 bases lay in between. The CDR3 DNA is TGTGCCATCGCCTCCAGAGTTTCAGAAGGAGGAGCTAATGAAAAACTGTTTTTT. The encoded protein is CAIASRVSEGGANEKLFF.

This sequence joins TRBV2 and TRBJ2-5; TRBD1 aligns across 7 bases. J gave up 5 bases and V 3 bases, and 6 bases lay outside the gene matches. Germline-derived CDR1 and CDR2 are SNHLY and FYNNEI. CDR3 length: 14 residues. CDR3: CASSERQGVETQYF. The CDR3 DNA reads as TGTGCCAGCAGTGAGAGGCAGGGGGTTGAGACCCAGTACTTC.

This clone appeared a few times. A junction boundary mismatches the germline segment, possibly from a read error. V and J are TRBV7-6 and TRBJ2-7, with D perhaps given as TRBD1 or TRBD2 (5 bases each). The CDR3 covers 12 residues. Per germline, CDR1 SGHVS and CDR2 FNYEAQ. The CDR3 sequence is CASAEPDGTPNF. In DNA form, the CDR3 reads TGTGCCAGCGCGGAACCCGATGGGACGCCAAACTTC.

The chain links TRBV5-1 to TRBJ2-2; 14 positions match TRBD2. V lost 6 bases to trimming and J lost 11 bases; unmatched junction nucleotides: 9. The CDR3 covers 15 residues. Germline V gene data show CDR1 as SGHRS and CDR2 as YFSETQ. This CDR3 reads CASTLGTSGSEELFF. The DNA of the CDR3 is TGCGCCAGCACCCTAGGGACTAGCGGGAGCGAAGAGCTGTTTTTT.

This chain links TRBV14 with TRBJ1-4; tentative D call: TRBD1 (5 bases). This CDR3 is built from 15 residues. Trimming removed 1 base at V and 3 bases at J, with 9 bases between. Germline V CDR1 and CDR2: SGHDN, FVKESK. The CDR3 protein is CASSQVGAANEKLFF. The CDR3 nucleotides read TGTGCCAGCAGCCAAGTTGGGGCAGCTAATGAAAAACTGTTTTTT.

The chain recombines TRBV4-1 with TRBJ1-1; 7 bases are shared with TRBD1. This CDR3 contains 18 residues. The germline gives CDR1 MGHRA, CDR2 YSYEKL. Trimming removed 0 bases from V and 0 bases from J; junction bases left unmatched: 10. The CDR3 nucleotides are TGCGCCAGCAGCCAAGATAATGTCCCCGGACAGGTGAACACTGAAGCTTTCTTT. Amino acid sequence: CASSQDNVPGQVNTEAFF.

The V and J genes are TRBV29-1 and TRBJ1-1; D unclear. CDR1 is SQVTM and CDR2 is ANQGSEA in the germline V gene. This CDR3 spans 12 amino acids. The ends were cut back, 7 bases at V and 0 bases at J, with 9 bases in the middle. The CDR3 DNA is TGCAGCGGGCAGGTCATGAACACTGAAGCTTTCTTT. It encodes CSGQVMNTEAFF.

The V and J genes are TRBV18 and TRBJ2-5; 13 bases are shared with TRBD2. Germline loops: CDR1 KGHSH, CDR2 LQKENI. This CDR3 is built from 15 residues. After removal of 4 bases from V and 4 bases from J, the junction contained 3 bases not matched to a gene. CDR3 nucleotide sequence: TGTGCCAGCTCACGAGGACTAGCGGGAGTAGAGACCCAGTACTTC. This codes for CASSRGLAGVETQYF.